The rows below give T cell receptor beta chains drawn from one sample of a study of T cell clusters in autoimmune cytopenias. TCRdb re-called the multiplex PCR reads, yielding one record per CDR3 amino acid sequence without DNA. Found here are 4,900 or so distinct CDR3 sequences; the top ten clones hold approximately 20%. Input material: peripheral blood. Receptors originate from a human donor with an autoimmune cytopenia or autoimmune hepatitis (not recorded which). The CDR3 runs from the conserved cysteine through the conserved F or W. Each record gives: clone size, V gene, J gene, CDR3 protein. Expanded clones are given a class, and other clones once, few, many or no size at all.

abundance: -; v_gene: TRBV12-3/TRBV12-4; j_gene: TRBJ1-2; CDR3aa: CASSLPPGHFNYGYTF
abundance: medium-sized; v_gene: TRBV20-1; j_gene: TRBJ2-3; CDR3aa: CSARPLGTTDTQYF
abundance: medium-sized; v_gene: TRBV7-6; j_gene: TRBJ2-2; CDR3aa: CASSLVLAGGTDTGELFF
abundance: medium-sized; v_gene: TRBV6-1; j_gene: TRBJ2-1; CDR3aa: CASSRGGGGYNEQFF
abundance: -; v_gene: TRBV20-1; j_gene: TRBJ2-7; CDR3aa: CSALRGRYSYEQYF
abundance: large; v_gene: TRBV29-1; j_gene: TRBJ1-2; CDR3aa: CSVNDRGFYGYTF
abundance: large; v_gene: TRBV6-5; j_gene: TRBJ2-2; CDR3aa: CASSLGVGQNTGELFF
abundance: medium-sized; v_gene: TRBV11-1; j_gene: TRBJ2-1; CDR3aa: CASSLRNSGGAWNEQFF
abundance: -; v_gene: TRBV6-1; j_gene: TRBJ1-1; CDR3aa: CASSEGGQVAGAFF
abundance: medium-sized; v_gene: TRBV7-2; j_gene: TRBJ1-2; CDR3aa: CASSLETADRGYYGYTF
abundance: -; v_gene: TRBV19; j_gene: TRBJ1-1; CDR3aa: CASSMGSMNTEAFF
abundance: -; v_gene: TRBV18; j_gene: TRBJ1-1; CDR3aa: CASSATRVNTEAFF
abundance: medium-sized; v_gene: TRBV12-3/TRBV12-4; j_gene: TRBJ2-1; CDR3aa: CASGLGDGNEQFF
abundance: medium-sized; v_gene: TRBV12-3/TRBV12-4; j_gene: TRBJ1-1; CDR3aa: CASRVREYTEAFF
abundance: medium-sized; v_gene: TRBV18; j_gene: TRBJ1-6; CDR3aa: CASSQGQGAANSPLHF
abundance: -; v_gene: TRBV5-5; j_gene: TRBJ2-1; CDR3aa: CASSLNQRVYNEQFF
abundance: -; v_gene: TRBV7-8; j_gene: TRBJ2-3; CDR3aa: CASSLADREITDTQYF
abundance: medium-sized; v_gene: TRBV6-1; j_gene: TRBJ2-2; CDR3aa: CASSVVANTGELFF
abundance: medium-sized; v_gene: TRBV5-1; j_gene: TRBJ2-5; CDR3aa: CASSSSPYETQYF
abundance: medium-sized; v_gene: TRBV19; j_gene: TRBJ2-7; CDR3aa: CASSIEGGDYEQYF
abundance: -; v_gene: TRBV5-1; j_gene: TRBJ1-5; CDR3aa: CASSFSGVSNQPQHF
abundance: -; v_gene: TRBV18; j_gene: TRBJ1-6; CDR3aa: CASSPPEGLNSPLHF
abundance: medium-sized; v_gene: TRBV27; j_gene: TRBJ2-7; CDR3aa: CASLPRTGFLQEQYF
abundance: -; v_gene: TRBV19; j_gene: TRBJ1-5; CDR3aa: CASSIQDSWAQPQHF
abundance: -; v_gene: TRBV19; j_gene: TRBJ2-1; CDR3aa: CASSIPLLAGGSNEQFF
abundance: medium-sized; v_gene: TRBV6-6; j_gene: TRBJ2-7; CDR3aa: CATRGPDYEQYF
abundance: medium-sized; v_gene: TRBV5-6; j_gene: TRBJ1-2; CDR3aa: CASSFGTFGGYGYTF